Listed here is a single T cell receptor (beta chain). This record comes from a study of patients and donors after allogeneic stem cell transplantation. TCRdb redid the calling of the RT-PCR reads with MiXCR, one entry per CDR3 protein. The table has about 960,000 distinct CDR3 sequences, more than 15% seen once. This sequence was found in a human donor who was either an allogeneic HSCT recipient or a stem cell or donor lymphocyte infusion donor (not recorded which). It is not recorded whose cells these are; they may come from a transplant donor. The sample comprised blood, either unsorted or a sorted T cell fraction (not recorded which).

The chain's CDR3 is CASSLGTRYYEQYF. CDR3 nucleotide sequence: TGTGCCAGCAGCTTGGGGACTAGATACTACGAGCAGTACTTC. The chain recombines TRBV7-9 with TRBJ2-7, with 8 bases that match TRBD2. The CDR3 spans 14 residues. The V segment lost 3 bases and the J segment 3 bases; nucleotides outside the gene matches: 4. CDR1 and CDR2 from the germline V gene are SEHNR and FQNEAQ (reference sequence).